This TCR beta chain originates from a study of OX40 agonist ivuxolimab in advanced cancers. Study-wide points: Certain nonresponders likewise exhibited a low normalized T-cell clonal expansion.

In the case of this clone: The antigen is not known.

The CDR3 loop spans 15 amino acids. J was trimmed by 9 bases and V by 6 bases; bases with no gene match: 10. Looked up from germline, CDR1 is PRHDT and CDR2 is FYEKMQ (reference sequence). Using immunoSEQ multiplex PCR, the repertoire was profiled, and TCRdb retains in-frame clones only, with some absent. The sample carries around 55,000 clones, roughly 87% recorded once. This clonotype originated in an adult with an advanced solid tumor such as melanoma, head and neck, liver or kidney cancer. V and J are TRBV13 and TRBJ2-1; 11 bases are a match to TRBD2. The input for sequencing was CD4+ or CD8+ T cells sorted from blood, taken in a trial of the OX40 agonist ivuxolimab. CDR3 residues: CASRSGLAAISEQFF. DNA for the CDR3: TGTGCCAGCAGGTCGGGACTAGCGGCCATCAGTGAGCAGTTCTTC.